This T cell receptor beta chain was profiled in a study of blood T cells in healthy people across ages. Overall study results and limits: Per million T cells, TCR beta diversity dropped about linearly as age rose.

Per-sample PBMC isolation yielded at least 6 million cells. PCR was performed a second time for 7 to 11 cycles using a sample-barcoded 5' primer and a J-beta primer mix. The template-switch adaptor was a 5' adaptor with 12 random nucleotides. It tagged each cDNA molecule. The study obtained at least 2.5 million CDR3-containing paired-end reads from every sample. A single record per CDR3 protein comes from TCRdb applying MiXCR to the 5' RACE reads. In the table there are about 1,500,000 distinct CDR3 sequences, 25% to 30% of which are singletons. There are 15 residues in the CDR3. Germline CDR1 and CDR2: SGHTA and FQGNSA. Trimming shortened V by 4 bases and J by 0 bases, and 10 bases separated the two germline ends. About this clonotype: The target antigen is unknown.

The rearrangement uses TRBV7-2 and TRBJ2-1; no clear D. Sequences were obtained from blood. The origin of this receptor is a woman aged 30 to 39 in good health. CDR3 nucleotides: TGTGCCAGCAGCTATGTGGCAAACTCCTACAATGAGCAGTTCTTC. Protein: CASSYVANSYNEQFF.